This T cell receptor beta chain was sequenced during a study of cytomegalovirus exposure and HLA in healthy donors. Findings of the study overall: Per published reports, the classifier diagnosed cytomegalovirus status with high specificity and sensitivity. A later analysis found most CMV-associated TCR beta chains apparently HLA-restricted.

This CDR3 is 13 amino acids long. Trimming cost V 5 bases and J 2 bases, with 9 bases left between them. Germline V CDR1 and CDR2: MNHEY, SVGAGI. Amplification used 60 Vbeta primers and 13 Jbeta primers. Assay used: immunoSEQ multiplex PCR; TCRdb lists only in-frame clones, some missing. The repertoire holds 95,000 to 100,000 clones, with over 65% as singletons. In the case of this clone: Its antigen is unidentified.

The specimen sequenced was PBMCs. The clonotype was recovered from a male donor in good health and CMV-seronegative. The rearrangement uses TRBV6-5 and TRBJ2-5; D is unresolved. In DNA, the CDR3 is TGTGCCAGCAGTAAGCATCCTCAAGAGACCCAGTACTTC. It is translated as CASSKHPQETQYF.